This T cell receptor (beta chain) emerged from a study of T cell responses to AZD1222 COVID-19 vaccine. The count of this clone is one. Data came from immunoSEQ multiplex PCR; TCRdb stores just in-frame clones and leaves some out. The table shows under 75,000 clones, with roughly 87% occurring only once. The TCR sequence derives from an adult in good health. The sample was peripheral blood, taken on day 0 of AZD1222 vaccination.

CDR3 bases: TGCGCCAGCAGCGCCGGGACAGGGGGCAATCAGCCCCAGCATTTT. The encoded protein is CASSAGTGGNQPQHF. This chain links TRBV5-1 with TRBJ1-5, with 10 bases matching TRBD1. This CDR3 comprises 15 residues. CDR1 SGHRS and CDR2 YFSETQ come from the germline V gene. V gave up 4 bases and J gave up 2 bases; unmatched junction bases: 3.